A single sample gave rise to the 14 T cell receptor beta chains below, sequenced in a study of control samples from healthy donors and cancer patients. Using immunoSEQ multiplex PCR, the repertoire was profiled, and TCRdb retains in-frame clones only, with some absent. The sample has 100,000 to 130,000 clones; roughly 79% are singletons. Input material: blood. The receptors were sampled from a man in his late teens or twenties in good health.

The count of this clone is one. Germline and junction disagree at one end, which may indicate a read error. Other DNA sequences from this sample encode an identical CDR3 as well. This chain connects TRBV27 to TRBJ1-6; no reliable D call. Germline CDR1 reads MNHEY; CDR2 reads SMNVEV (reference sequence). The CDR3 contains 12 residues. CDR3 bases: TGTGCCAGCAGTTTATTGTCTGGACCCCTCCATTTT. Its protein product is CASSLLSGPLHF.

The chain carries TRBV30 and TRBJ1-2; TRBD1 aligns across 8 bases. After removal of 2 bases from V and 7 bases from J, the junction contained 9 bases not matched to a gene. Germline V gene data show CDR1 as GTSNPN and CDR2 as SVGIG (reference sequence). The CDR3 sequence is 14 residues long. The CDR3 here is CAWSRQGALTGYTF. The CDR3 bases are TGTGCCTGGAGTCGGCAGGGGGCCCTCACTGGCTACACCTTC.

The rearrangement uses TRBV28 and TRBJ2-3; D uncertain. This CDR3 is built from 16 residues. The ends were cut back, 6 bases at V and 1 base at J, with 17 bases in the middle. Germline V gene lookup returns CDR1 MDHEN and CDR2 SYDVKM. CDR3 sequence: CASRIRIGMGTDTQYF. DNA for the CDR3: TGTGCCAGCAGGATTCGGATTGGAATGGGCACAGATACGCAGTATTTT.

The rearrangement joins TRBV6-5 to TRBJ2-7; a possible D gene is TRBD1 (6 bases). Trimming took off 4 bases at V and 3 bases at J, with 13 bases between the two ends. Germline V gives CDR1 MNHEY, CDR2 SVGAGI. CDR3 size: 14 residues. The CDR3 loop reads CASSLGQRSYEQYF. CDR3 nucleotide sequence: TGTGCCAGCAGTTTAGGACAGAGAAGCTACGAGCAGTACTTC.

The chain employs TRBV27 and TRBJ2-2; 10 nucleotides align to TRBD1. Germline-derived CDR1 and CDR2 are MNHEY and SMNVEV (reference sequence). Unmatched junction bases numbered 4, after V lost 2 bases and J lost 4 bases. CDR3 size: 16 residues. DNA for the CDR3: TGTGCCAGCAGTTTAAGGGGGACAGGGGTCACCGGGGAGCTGTTTTTT. This codes for CASSLRGTGVTGELFF.

The rearrangement uses TRBV6-5 and TRBJ1-2; possible D gene TRBD1, 5 bases. In germline, CDR1 is MNHEY, CDR2 SVGAGI. The CDR3 covers 14 residues. Between the trimmed V and J ends, which lost 6 bases and 8 bases, there was a span of 19 bases. This CDR3 reads CASRGLEGTGGYTF. DNA of the CDR3: TGTGCCAGCAGGGGTCTCGAAGGGACTGGAGGCTACACCTTC.

The chain couples TRBV30 to TRBJ2-1, with D uncertain. Trimming removed 2 bases at V and 3 bases at J, with 2 bases between. CDR3 size: 11 residues. Germline assignment: CDR1 GTSNPN and CDR2 SVGIG (reference sequence). The CDR3 here is CAWSNYNEQFF. CDR3 nucleotides: TGTGCCTGGAGTAACTACAATGAGCAGTTCTTC.

V is TRBV3-1 (or the pseudogene TRBV3-2) and J is TRBJ2-5; TRBD2 matches at 11 bases. The CDR3 sequence is 17 residues long. V shed 1 base and J 1 base; nucleotides not matched to a gene: 5. Germline assignment: CDR1 LGHDT and CDR2 YNNKEL (reference sequence). CDR3 nucleotides: TGTGCCAGCAGCCAAGGCCTAGCGGGGGGCCCCCAAGAGACCCAGTACTTC. It translates to CASSQGLAGGPQETQYF.

The V and J genes are TRBV4-2 and TRBJ1-5; tentative D call: TRBD1 (5 bases). V was pared by 1 base and J by 5 bases, with 15 bases between. Germline CDR1 LGHNA, CDR2 YNFKEQ. This CDR3 spans 16 amino acids. The CDR3 sequence: CASSQGEGRADQPQHF. The CDR3 DNA reads as TGTGCCAGCAGCCAAGGGGAGGGGCGGGCGGATCAGCCCCAGCATTTT.

The V and J genes are TRBV7-2 and TRBJ2-1, with 7 bases lining up with TRBD2. CDR1 and CDR2 (germline): SGHTA, FQGNSA. This CDR3 has 15 residues. The junction had 5 bases not matched to a gene; V was cut back by 2 bases and J by 4 bases. Here the CDR3 reads CASSLLRGSYNEQFF. The DNA of the CDR3 is TGTGCCAGCAGCTTATTGCGGGGGTCATACAATGAGCAGTTCTTC.

This chain connects TRBV9 to TRBJ1-2; the D gene is possibly TRBD1 (5 bases). The CDR3 is 15 amino acids. The ends were cut back, 5 bases at V and 0 bases at J, with 14 bases in the middle. Germline V gene data show CDR1 as SGDLS and CDR2 as YYNGEE. CDR3 in amino acids: CASRTTGLANYGYTF. CDR3 bases: TGTGCCAGCAGGACCACAGGACTAGCTAACTATGGCTACACCTTC.

The genes are TRBV6-5 and TRBJ1-6; D uncertain. V was trimmed by 4 bases and J by 11 bases, leaving 12 bases between them. Germline CDR1 is MNHEY and CDR2 is SVGAGI. This CDR3 region has 13 residues. Here the CDR3 DNA reads TGTGCCAGCAGTTTCGCCTCCCTGACACCCCTCCACTTT. Encoded protein: CASSFASLTPLHF.

This clone was found once. The J gene is TRBJ1-6, the V gene TRBV3-1 (or the pseudogene TRBV3-2); weak D call: TRBD1 (5 bases). CDR3 length: 15 amino acids. The germline CDR1 and CDR2 sequences are LGHDT and YNNKEL (reference sequence). V dropped 4 bases and J dropped 8 bases, with 15 bases sitting between them. The CDR3 DNA reads as TGTGCCAGCAGCCCCGGGGGGTCTAGGTATTCACCCCTCCACTTT. This encodes CASSPGGSRYSPLHF.

The chain links TRBV27 to TRBJ1-5; a weak D match, TRBD1 (6 bases). This CDR3 is built from 15 residues. Germline V CDR1 and CDR2: MNHEY, SMNVEV (reference sequence). Trimming left V 5 bases short and J 0 bases short, with 11 bases between. The CDR3 loop is CASSERQASNQPQHF. In DNA form, the CDR3 reads TGTGCCAGCAGTGAAAGACAGGCTAGCAATCAGCCCCAGCATTTT.